Shown below are 21 T cell receptor beta chains from a single sample sequenced in a study of PD-L1 blockade in urothelial cancer. TCRdb's table, derived via immunoSEQ multiplex PCR, lists solely in-frame clones and lacks some. The sample consists of 86,000 or so clones, around 85% of them appearing once. Time point in this sample: pretreatment peripheral blood. This specimen consisted of PBMCs, obtained around atezolizumab (anti-PD-L1) treatment. Receptors were obtained from a man aged 55 to 70 with urothelial cancer.

The chain joins TRBV28 to TRBJ2-4, with 7 nucleotides matching TRBD2. This CDR3 contains 15 residues. The germline V gene encodes CDR1 MDHEN and CDR2 SYDVKM. Unmatched junction bases numbered 6, after V lost 7 bases and J lost 0 bases. The CDR3: CASTEGGLAKNIQYF. In nucleotides, the CDR3 is TGTGCCAGCACCGAGGGAGGGTTAGCCAAAAACATTCAGTACTTC. Together with reference TRBV28 and TRBJ2-4, the CDR3 gives the full variable domain: DVKVTQSSRYLVKRTGEKVFLECVQDMDHENMFWYRQDPGLGLRLIYFSYDVKMKEKGDIPEGYSVSREKKERFSLILESASTNQTSMYLCASTEGGLAKNIQYFGAGTRLSVL.

The CDR3 spells CASSQGQLNQPQHF. The DNA for the CDR3 is TGTGCCAGCAGCCAGGGACAGCTAAATCAGCCCCAGCATTTT. The V gene is TRBV7-9, the J gene TRBJ1-5; TRBD1 matches 7 bases. The ends lost 5 bases at V and 4 bases at J; junction bases unmatched: 5. The CDR3 runs 14 residues. Germline CDR1 SEHNR, CDR2 FQNEAQ (reference sequence).

This chain joins TRBV11-2 and TRBJ2-5; TRBD1 is a possible D gene (6 bases). V dropped 5 bases and J dropped 5 bases, with 9 bases sitting between them. The CDR3 sequence is 12 residues long. The V gene's germline CDR1 is SGHAT and CDR2 FQNNGV. CDR3 coding DNA: TGTGCCAGCAGCGAAGACAGGGAGACCCAGTACTTC. Translating gives CASSEDRETQYF.

The CDR3 reads CASSPLAGSDTGELFF. CDR3 coding DNA: TGCGCCAGCAGCCCACTAGCGGGGAGTGACACCGGGGAGCTGTTTTTT. This chain connects TRBV5-1 to TRBJ2-2, with 10 nucleotides matching TRBD2. With 4 bases clipped from V and 3 bases from J, the junction kept 6 bases outside the gene matches. This CDR3 comprises 16 residues. The V gene's germline CDR1 is SGHRS and CDR2 YFSETQ.

Comment on this clone: Compared with germline, one end of the junction differs, possibly owing to a read error. CDR3 protein: CSAKRGPLVF. CDR3 DNA: TGCAGTGCTAAAAGGGGTCCGCTGGTCTTC. The rearrangement uses TRBV20-1 and TRBJ2-1; D possibly corresponds to TRBD1 (5 bases). Germline V gene lookup returns CDR1 DFQATT and CDR2 SNEGSKA (reference sequence). The CDR3 consists of 10 residues.

J is TRBJ1-1 and V is TRBV19; tentative D call: TRBD1 (6 bases). Per the germline V gene, CDR1 is LNHDA and CDR2 is SQIVND (reference sequence). CDR3 length: 14 residues. With 8 bases removed from V and 4 bases from J, the gap between germline ends came to 17 bases. CDR3 loop: CASGTRGRGTEAFF. The DNA of the CDR3 is TGTGCCAGTGGTACCAGGGGACGGGGCACTGAAGCTTTCTTT.

The V call is TRBV5-1, the J call TRBJ1-5; TRBD1 aligns across 8 bases. Germline V gene data show CDR1 as SGHRS and CDR2 as YFSETQ. The CDR3 has 13 amino acids. Trimming at V came to 4 bases and at J to 5 bases, leaving 2 bases not matched to a gene. The CDR3 nucleotides read TGCGCCAGCAGCCTGACAGGGGATCAGCCCCAGCATTTT. Protein: CASSLTGDQPQHF.

The chain joins TRBV7-6 to TRBJ1-4; 9 bases agree with TRBD1. Trimming cost V 6 bases and J 6 bases; bases outside gene matches: 8. Germline loops: CDR1 SGHVS, CDR2 FNYEAQ. The length of the CDR3 is 15 residues. The CDR3 DNA reads as TGTGCCAGCAGTTCTGGACAGGGGCGGGATGAAAAACTGTTTTTT. Protein sequence: CASSSGQGRDEKLFF.

J is TRBJ1-2 and V is TRBV6-5, with a weak D call TRBD1 (6 bases). The V gene's germline CDR1 is MNHEY and CDR2 SVGAGI. V was shortened by 5 bases and J by 2 bases, with 15 bases between the two germline ends. The CDR3 is made up of 15 amino acids. This CDR3 is CASSRGQLGNYGYTF. The CDR3 DNA sequence: TGTGCCAGCAGTCGAGGACAGTTAGGCAACTATGGCTACACCTTC.

J is TRBJ1-2 and V is TRBV4-1; a possible D gene is TRBD1 (6 bases). The germline V and J ends were trimmed by 0 bases and 0 bases, with 23 bases remaining between them. Germline values: CDR1 MGHRA, CDR2 YSYEKL. The CDR3 extends over 20 amino acids. This CDR3 reads CASSQETKTGRQEPNYGYTF. The DNA of the CDR3 is TGCGCCAGCAGCCAAGAAACGAAGACGGGGCGACAGGAGCCTAACTATGGCTACACCTTC.

The V gene is TRBV5-6, the J gene TRBJ1-1; D may be TRBD1 (6 bases). In germline, CDR1 is SGHDT, CDR2 YYEEEE. Trimming removed 4 bases from V and 2 bases from J, with 15 bases in between. This CDR3 is 15 amino acids long. The CDR3 reads CASSGGSGGNTEAFF. The CDR3 DNA reads TGTGCCAGCAGCGGGGGGTCGGGGGGCAACACTGAAGCTTTCTTT. The full variable domain, its missing parts supplied by reference TRBV5-6 and TRBJ1-1, is DAGVTQSPTHLIKTRGQQVTLRCSPKSGHDTVSWYQQALGQGPQFIFQYYEEEERQRGNFPDRFSGHQFPNYSSELNVNALLLGDSALYLCASSGGSGGNTEAFFGQGTRLTVV.

This rearrangement joins TRBV5-5 to TRBJ1-2, with 8 bases fitting TRBD1. With 1 base clipped from V and 4 bases from J, the junction kept 3 bases outside the gene matches. Germline CDR1 is SGHKS and CDR2 is YYEKEE (reference sequence). The CDR3 spans 14 residues. In nucleotides, the CDR3 is TGTGCCAGCAGCTTGACACAGGGGGTCTATGGCTACACCTTC. Translating gives CASSLTQGVYGYTF.

This sequence joins TRBV2 and TRBJ2-4; D call uncertain. V was cut by 8 bases and J by 0 bases, with 17 bases left in between. From germline, CDR1 is SNHLY and CDR2 FYNNEI. The CDR3 spans 16 residues. CDR3 amino acids: CASAQDRPVAKNIQYF. CDR3 bases: TGTGCCAGCGCCCAGGATAGACCAGTAGCCAAAAACATTCAGTACTTC.

The gene calls are TRBV5-4 and TRBJ2-3; 13 nucleotides match TRBD2. This CDR3 region has 16 residues. The V gene's germline CDR1 is SGHNT and CDR2 YYREEE (reference sequence). Trimming at V came to 4 bases and at J to 8 bases, leaving 10 bases not matched to a gene. The CDR3 region is CASSLSTSGGRRTQYF. CDR3 DNA sequence: TGTGCCAGCAGCCTTTCGACTAGCGGGGGGCGTCGTACGCAGTATTTT.

The chain links TRBV28 to TRBJ2-7, with 8 bases lining up with TRBD2. Germline V gives CDR1 MDHEN, CDR2 SYDVKM. This CDR3 spans 13 amino acids. The V segment lost 4 bases and the J segment 5 bases; nucleotides outside the gene matches: 4. CDR3 amino acids: CASSSSGWDEQYF. Written as DNA, the CDR3 is TGTGCCAGCAGTTCTAGCGGGTGGGACGAGCAGTACTTC.

This rearrangement joins TRBV11-3 to TRBJ1-1, with TRBD1 as a possible D gene (6 bases). This CDR3 spans 15 amino acids. The germline CDR1 and CDR2 sequences are SGHNT and YENEEA. With 3 bases removed from V and 1 base from J, the gap between germline ends came to 12 bases. The CDR3 region is CASSLGGRGNTEAFF. In nucleotides, the CDR3 is TGTGCCAGCAGCTTGGGGGGGCGCGGGAACACTGAAGCTTTCTTT.

The V and J genes are TRBV29-1 and TRBJ2-1, with D maybe TRBD1 (5 bases). CDR1 and CDR2 (germline): SQVTM, ANQGSEA. Trimming cost V 6 bases and J 6 bases, with 12 bases left between them. The CDR3 runs to 12 residues. The CDR3 bases are TGCAGCGTAGAATCGACAGTCAATGAGCAGTTCTTC. Its protein is CSVESTVNEQFF.

The chain employs TRBV5-4 and TRBJ2-2, with D tentatively TRBD2 (5 bases). V lost 2 bases and J lost 0, with 8 bases in between. CDR3 length: 15 amino acids. CDR1 is SGHNT and CDR2 is YYREEE in the germline V gene (reference sequence). CDR3 DNA sequence: TGTGCCAGCAGCTTACTAGGAGCGAACACCGGGGAGCTGTTTTTT. Encoded protein: CASSLLGANTGELFF.

V usage is TRBV4-2 and J usage is TRBJ2-3; 7 nucleotides agree with TRBD2. This CDR3 spans 15 amino acids. CDR1 is LGHNA, CDR2 YNFKEQ, per germline. V was clipped by 4 bases and J by 3 bases; unmatched bases: 7. The CDR3 spells CASSLLGGGTDTQYF. In nucleotides, the CDR3 is TGTGCCAGCAGCCTCTTAGGCGGGGGTACAGATACGCAGTATTTT.

This clone was seen a single time. This chain links TRBV6-5 with TRBJ1-2; D may be TRBD1 (5 bases). In germline, CDR1 is MNHEY, CDR2 SVGAGI. The CDR3 covers 13 residues. V gave up 7 bases and J gave up 4 bases, with 13 bases separating them. The CDR3 protein is CASTPAGTYGYTF. The CDR3 DNA reads as TGTGCCAGCACCCCGGCGGGGACCTATGGCTACACCTTC.

The chain couples TRBV5-1 to TRBJ2-1; D remains unclear. The germline V gene encodes CDR1 SGHRS and CDR2 YFSETQ. Trimming removed 0 bases at V and 0 bases at J, with 7 bases between. CDR3 length equals 15 residues. CDR3 amino acids: CASSLVASSYNEQFF. The CDR3 DNA follows: TGCGCCAGCAGCTTGGTGGCTAGCTCCTACAATGAGCAGTTCTTC. Combining the CDR3 with reference TRBV5-1 and TRBJ2-1 gives the whole variable domain KAGVTQTPRYLIKTRGQQVTLSCSPISGHRSVSWYQQTPGQGLQFLFEYFSETQRNKGNFPGRFSGRQFSNSRSEMNVSTLELGDSALYLCASSLVASSYNEQFFGPGTRLTVL.